This T cell receptor beta chain was sequenced in a study of Graves' ophthalmopathy and Graves' hyperthyroidism. CDR1 WSHSY and CDR2 SAAADI come from the germline V gene. V lost 5 bases and J 3 bases, leaving 14 bases between the germline ends. The CDR3 is made up of 14 amino acids. This clonotype has only one observation. For repertoire sequencing, the TCR beta CDR3 regions were amplified from RNA transcripts. Second-round multiplex PCR came after a first-round RT-PCR that employed HTBI primers. TCRdb re-called the multiplex PCR reads with MiXCR, one entry per CDR3 protein. The sample shows about 1.1 million distinct CDR3 sequences, less than 45% of them seen only once.

The V gene is TRBV10-2, the J gene TRBJ2-7, with D maybe TRBD2 (6 bases). The sequence came from an adult man with Graves' hyperthyroidism. Source material: peripheral blood or thyroid tissue (not recorded which). The chain's CDR3 is CASSSILASYEQYF. The CDR3, as DNA: TGCGCCAGCAGTTCAATCCTAGCGAGCTACGAGCAGTACTTC.